Sequencing of this TCR beta chain was carried out in a study of blood T cell repertoires in COVID-19. Overall study context: COVID-19 samples from acute and convalescent phases originated in the United States, Italy and Spain. Sources were T cells, B-cell-depleted T cells, or PBMCs; the material itself was cDNA or gDNA.

The data were produced by immunoSEQ multiplex PCR, yet TCRdb's version contains in-frame clones alone and is incomplete. The profile covers 300,000 to 350,000 clones, with roughly 91% appearing a single time and roughly a tenth taken by the ten largest. CDR1 MNHNY and CDR2 SVGAGI come from the germline V gene (reference sequence). The CDR3 totals 12 residues. Trimming cost V 7 bases and J 9 bases; bases outside gene matches: 8. Participant-reported clinical history was the basis for cohort assignment. The recovered donors of Cohort 3 showed two negative PCRs, clearance, or symptom resolution. The sequencing sample was made of PBMCs or T cells enriched from blood (not recorded which). The J gene is TRBJ1-2, the V gene TRBV6-6, with 7 bases that match TRBD1. The source is a woman aged 25-40 years who had recovered from COVID-19. In nucleotides, the CDR3 is TGTGCCAGCACCATATGGGACAGAAGCTACACCTTC. It translates to CASTIWDRSYTF.